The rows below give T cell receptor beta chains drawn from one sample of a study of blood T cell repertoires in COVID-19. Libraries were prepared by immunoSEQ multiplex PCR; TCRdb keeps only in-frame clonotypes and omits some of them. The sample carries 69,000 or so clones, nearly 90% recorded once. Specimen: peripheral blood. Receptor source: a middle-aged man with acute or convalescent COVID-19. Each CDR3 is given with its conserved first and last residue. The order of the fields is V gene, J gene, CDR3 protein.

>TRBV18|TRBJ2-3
CASSPYFSGTVRISTDTQYF
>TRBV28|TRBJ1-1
CASRTGGTEAFF
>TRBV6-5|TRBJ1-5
CASSYRGADQPQHF
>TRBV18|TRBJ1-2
CASSRESRYGYTF
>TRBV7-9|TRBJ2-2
CASSLTGGSLGGELFF
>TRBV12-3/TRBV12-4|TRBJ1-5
CASSSRWQPQHF
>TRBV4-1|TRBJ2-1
CASSQDLGLGGGYNEQFF
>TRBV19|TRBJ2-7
CASSPLGQGYEQYF
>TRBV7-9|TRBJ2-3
CASKRDLSDTQYF
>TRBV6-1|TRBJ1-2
CASSDDTGTKNYGYTF
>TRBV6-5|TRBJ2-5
CASSPGTRGRETQYF
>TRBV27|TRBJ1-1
CASSFNGGRANTEAFF
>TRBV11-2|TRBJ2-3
CASSKREGTDTQYF
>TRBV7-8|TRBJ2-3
CASSRLWAGGVADTQYF
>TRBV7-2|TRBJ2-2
CASSLAGGSGRLSGELFF
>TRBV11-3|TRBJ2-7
CASSLQREGRYEQYF
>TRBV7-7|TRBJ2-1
CASSSGTSGEQFF
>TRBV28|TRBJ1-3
CGTYRGAGNTIYF
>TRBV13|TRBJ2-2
CASSSRTGPLTGELFF
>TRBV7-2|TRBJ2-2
CASSLGPLAGGLTGELFF
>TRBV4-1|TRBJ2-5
CASSTPGLETQYF
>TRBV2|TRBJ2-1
CASTNPGTYNEQFF
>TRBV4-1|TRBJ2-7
CASSQEGQGYEQYF
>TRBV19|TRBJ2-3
CASRNGLAGTDTQYF
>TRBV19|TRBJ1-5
CASSIGGTREIAQHF
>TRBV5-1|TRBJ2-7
CASSPRDRDYEQYF
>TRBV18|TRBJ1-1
CASSPNRERNTEAFF
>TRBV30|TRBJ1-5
CAWSVPFSGNQPQHF
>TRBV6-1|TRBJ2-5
CASSEHETRETQYF
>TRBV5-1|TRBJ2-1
CASSLARGLAGGATYNEQFF